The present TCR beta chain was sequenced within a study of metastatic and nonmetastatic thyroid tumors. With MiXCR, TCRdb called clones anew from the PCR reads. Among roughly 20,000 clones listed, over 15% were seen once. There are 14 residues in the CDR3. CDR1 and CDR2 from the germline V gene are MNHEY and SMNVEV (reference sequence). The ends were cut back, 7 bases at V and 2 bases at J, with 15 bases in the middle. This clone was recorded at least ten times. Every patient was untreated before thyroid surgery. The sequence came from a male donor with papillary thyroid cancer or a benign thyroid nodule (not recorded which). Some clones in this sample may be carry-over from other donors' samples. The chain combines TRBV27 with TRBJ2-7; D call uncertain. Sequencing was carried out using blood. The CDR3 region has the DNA TGTGCCAGCACTTCGCAGGCCCCGACCTACGAGCAGTACTTC. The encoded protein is CASTSQAPTYEQYF.